This T cell receptor (beta chain) came from a study of lymphopenia after photon versus proton radiotherapy. Study-level points and caveats: Survival link was tested only in deceased patients; proton benefit remains a possibility. Photon-treated patients lost naive T cells and TCR diversity; proton-treated stayed stable. A bigger post-nadir fall in TCR diversity correlated inversely with survival time in deceased patients. Oligoclonal CD8+ Temra expansion after nadir drove photon patients' diversity drop.

Trimming pared 11 bases from V and 7 bases from J, leaving 20 bases between. Germline V gene data show CDR1 as MNHNY and CDR2 as SVGAGI (reference sequence). The CDR3 covers 14 residues. Only in-frame clones appear in the TCRdb table, and some are missing; sequencing was by immunoSEQ multiplex PCR. The data show tens of thousands of clones, with around 83% seen just once and approximately 3.7% held by the top ten. On this clone: The antigen is undetermined.

Source: peripheral blood, taken from a patient treated with photon-based radiotherapy. The V call is TRBV6-6, the J call TRBJ1-4; D is perhaps TRBD1 (5 bases). The source is a woman aged 45-60 years with pancreatic cancer. This CDR3 is CASADWGRGEKLFF. As DNA, the CDR3 is TGTGCCTCTGCCGACTGGGGGAGGGGTGAAAAACTGTTTTTT.